The source of this T cell receptor beta chain is a study of cytotoxic CD8 clonotypes in ibrutinib-treated CLL. Study summary: Partial responses numbered around 24 and complete responses 2; after a median around 68 months, approximately 14 stayed remitted and roughly twelve progressed.

CDR1 is SEHNR, CDR2 FQNEAQ, per germline (reference sequence). This CDR3 is built from 17 residues. V lost 1 base to trimming and J lost 3 bases, with 15 bases between them. TCRdb's copy holds only in-frame clones and misses some; the assay was immunoSEQ multiplex PCR. The sample has about 310,000 clones; about 80% are singletons. The clonotype originates from a human donor with chronic lymphocytic leukemia. Sequences were derived from PBMCs, sampled before ibrutinib treatment. V usage is TRBV7-9 and J usage is TRBJ1-4; no clear D. In DNA, the CDR3 is TGTGCCAGCAGCTTAGTAGCGGGAAAGGGTGCTAATGAAAAACTGTTTTTT. Its translation: CASSLVAGKGANEKLFF.